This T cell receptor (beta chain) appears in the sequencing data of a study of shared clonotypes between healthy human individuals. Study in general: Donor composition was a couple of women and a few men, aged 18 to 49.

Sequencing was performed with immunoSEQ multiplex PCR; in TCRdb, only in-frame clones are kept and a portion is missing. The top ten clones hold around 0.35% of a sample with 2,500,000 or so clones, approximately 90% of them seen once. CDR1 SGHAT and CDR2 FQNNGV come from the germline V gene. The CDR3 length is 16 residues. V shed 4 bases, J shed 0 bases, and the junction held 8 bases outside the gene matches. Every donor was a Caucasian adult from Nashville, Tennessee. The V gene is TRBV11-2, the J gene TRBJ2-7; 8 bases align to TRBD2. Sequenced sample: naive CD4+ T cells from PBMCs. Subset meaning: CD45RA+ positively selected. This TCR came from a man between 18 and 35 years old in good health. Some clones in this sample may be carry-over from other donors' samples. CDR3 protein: CASSSPRAGGSYEQYF. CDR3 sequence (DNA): TGTGCCAGCAGCTCCCCTCGGGCGGGAGGCTCCTACGAGCAGTACTTC.